This T cell receptor (beta chain) was observed in a study of blood T cell repertoires in COVID-19. Study as a whole: COVID-19 samples from acute and convalescent phases originated in the United States, Italy and Spain.

CDR1 MNHEY and CDR2 SMNVEV come from the germline V gene (reference sequence). This CDR3 comprises 13 residues. V was cut by 5 bases and J by 3 bases, with 11 bases left in between. Libraries were prepared by immunoSEQ multiplex PCR; TCRdb keeps only in-frame clonotypes and omits some of them. The profile shows roughly 90,000 clones, approximately 90% of them singletons. The table lists this clone with a count of one. The source material was peripheral blood. The V and J genes are TRBV27 and TRBJ2-7, with a tentative D call TRBD1 (6 bases). This clonotype was obtained from a man over 45 with acute or convalescent COVID-19. The CDR3 region has the DNA TGTGCCAGCAGTACCCGGGACAACTACGAGCAGTACTTC. Protein: CASSTRDNYEQYF.